One and the same sample provided the 5 T cell receptor beta chains below, sequenced in a study of graft-versus-host responses after intestinal transplantation. Profiled with immunoSEQ multiplex PCR; TCRdb holds only in-frame clones, not every one. The data contain around 96,000 clones, 75% to 95% of them singletons. This specimen consisted of PBMCs, obtained approximately 470 days after intestinal transplant. These receptors all stem from a human patient who received an intestinal transplant, so some T cells may come from the graft donor.

The rearrangement links TRBV5-1 to TRBJ2-7; possible D gene TRBD2, 6 bases. From germline, CDR1 is SGHRS and CDR2 YFSETQ. Trimming shortened V by 2 bases and J by 7 bases, and 19 bases separated the two germline ends. The CDR3 contains 15 residues. The CDR3, as DNA: TGCGCCAGCAGCTTCGGTGGATCCGTCGGAGGGGAGCAGTACTTC. Its translation: CASSFGGSVGGEQYF.

The chain is built from TRBV2 and TRBJ1-1, with D perhaps TRBD1 (6 bases). V was shortened by 4 bases and J by 2 bases, with 11 bases between the two germline ends. The CDR3 consists of 14 residues. The V gene's germline CDR1 is SNHLY and CDR2 FYNNEI. The CDR3: CASSVTGFNTEAFF. Here the CDR3 DNA reads TGTGCCAGCAGTGTCACAGGGTTTAACACTGAAGCTTTCTTT.

This chain uses TRBV19 with TRBJ2-2, with TRBD1 matching 11 bases. Germline loops: CDR1 LNHDA, CDR2 SQIVND (reference sequence). V dropped 8 bases and J dropped 7; count of bases not matched to a gene: 9. The CDR3 has 15 residues. The CDR3 reads CASQQAGQGVGELFF. The CDR3 DNA is TGTGCCAGTCAACAAGCGGGACAGGGGGTCGGGGAGCTGTTTTTT. Based on the CDR3 plus reference TRBV19 and TRBJ2-2, the full variable domain is DGGITQSPKYLFRKEGQNVTLSCEQNLNHDAMYWYRQDPGQGLRLIYYSQIVNDFQKGDIAEGYSVSREKKESFPLTVTSAQKNPTAFYLCASQQAGQGVGELFFGEGSRLTVL.

This chain uses TRBV6-6 with TRBJ1-1; D may be TRBD1 (6 bases). Germline V lookup: CDR1 MNHNY, CDR2 SVGAGI (reference sequence). The CDR3 runs to 13 residues. V lost 2 bases to trimming and J lost 4 bases, with 8 bases between them. The CDR3 region has the DNA TGTGCCAGCAGTTACGCGGGGGCCACTGAAGCTTTCTTT. Protein sequence: CASSYAGATEAFF.

Of note for this clone: At one end the junction does not follow the germline gene, possibly because of a read error. V is TRBV5-1 and J is TRBJ1-6; 8 bases align to TRBD1. The CDR3 runs 14 residues. CDR1 is SGHRS and CDR2 is YFSETQ in the germline V gene. The CDR3 sequence: CASSLDREGSPLHF. For the CDR3, the DNA is TGCGCCAGCAGTTTGGACAGGGAAGGATCACCCCTCCACTTT. The variable domain in full, completed from reference TRBV5-1 and TRBJ1-6, reads KAGVTQTPRYLIKTRGQQVTLSCSPISGHRSVSWYQQTPGQGLQFLFEYFSETQRNKGNFPGRFSGRQFSNSRSEMNVSTLELGDSALYLCASSLDREGSPLHFGNGTRLTVT.